The 28 T cell receptor beta chains below all came from one sample that was sequenced in a study of identifying expanded T cells in peripheral blood. Using immunoSEQ multiplex PCR, the repertoire was profiled, and TCRdb retains in-frame clones only, with some absent. This table holds about 100,000 clones, approximately 88% found once. The sequenced sample was blood. Source of these receptors: a person aged 18 to 75 in good health.

This clone was picked up one time. V is TRBV4-1 and J is TRBJ1-4, with D perhaps TRBD1 (6 bases). Per the germline V gene, CDR1 is MGHRA and CDR2 is YSYEKL. CDR3 length: 16 amino acids. Trimming took off 4 bases at V and 5 bases at J, with 17 bases between the two ends. The CDR3 region is CASSLGPGRGNEKLFF. In DNA form, the CDR3 reads TGCGCCAGCAGCCTTGGACCAGGGAGGGGGAATGAAAAACTGTTTTTT.

This clone was seen just once. The chain has TRBV30 and TRBJ1-3; 9 bases map to TRBD1. Germline assignment: CDR1 GTSNPN and CDR2 SVGIG (reference sequence). Trimming removed 3 bases from V and 4 bases from J; junction bases left unmatched: 10. The CDR3 spans 16 residues. This chain's CDR3 is CAWSRGTGFLGNTIYF. DNA of the CDR3: TGTGCCTGGAGCCGGGGGACAGGGTTTTTAGGAAACACCATATATTTT.

This chain joins TRBV9 and TRBJ1-1, with D maybe TRBD1 (5 bases). This CDR3 comprises 12 residues. CDR1 and CDR2 (germline): SGDLS, YYNGEE. With 3 bases removed from V and 7 bases from J, the gap between germline ends came to 10 bases. In nucleotides, the CDR3 is TGTGCCAGCAGCGCCGGTAGGGGTGAAGCTTTCTTT. It encodes CASSAGRGEAFF.

The genes are TRBV7-6 and TRBJ2-1, with D hard to call. CDR3 length: 13 amino acids. V was trimmed by 2 bases and J by 6 bases, leaving 8 bases between them. CDR1 and CDR2 (germline): SGHVS, FNYEAQ. The CDR3 here is CASSLMGINEQFF. CDR3 sequence (DNA): TGTGCCAGCAGCTTAATGGGGATCAATGAGCAGTTCTTC.

This sequence joins TRBV5-1 and TRBJ1-5; 10 nucleotides match TRBD1. The CDR3 is 14 amino acids. J gave up 6 bases and V 4 bases, and 4 bases lay outside the gene matches. Per the germline V gene, CDR1 is SGHRS and CDR2 is YFSETQ. The CDR3 sequence is CASSPGTGAQPQHF. In nucleotides, the CDR3 is TGCGCCAGCAGCCCCGGGACAGGGGCTCAGCCCCAGCATTTT.

The chain has TRBV4-1 and TRBJ2-7; TRBD2 is a possible D gene (6 bases). The V gene's germline CDR1 is MGHRA and CDR2 YSYEKL. This CDR3 has 14 amino acids. V was clipped by 1 base and J by 4 bases, with 11 bases between them. As DNA, the CDR3 is TGCGCCAGCAGCCAAGCGGGAGCTGTATACGAGCAGTACTTC. Residues: CASSQAGAVYEQYF.

This rearrangement joins TRBV7-3 to TRBJ2-3; TRBD2 aligns across 10 bases. The CDR3 runs to 18 residues. The germline V gene has CDR1 SGHTA and CDR2 FQGTGA. J was trimmed by 6 bases and V by 3 bases; bases with no gene match: 15. The CDR3 loop is CASSLVPRSGGVIDTQYF. CDR3 nucleotide sequence: TGTGCCAGCAGCTTGGTTCCGAGAAGCGGGGGGGTGATCGATACGCAGTATTTT.

In its sample, this clone was seen once. V usage is TRBV10-3 and J usage is TRBJ2-1, with TRBD2 matching 14 bases. J gave up 8 bases and V 5 bases, and 8 bases lay outside the gene matches. Per germline, CDR1 ENHRY and CDR2 SYGVKD. This CDR3 comprises 16 residues. As DNA, the CDR3 is TGTGCCATCAGTTCGACTAGCGGGAGGGCCCCTTATGAGCAGTTCTTC. Translated, it gives CAISSTSGRAPYEQFF.

The chain joins TRBV7-9 to TRBJ1-1, with no clear D. CDR3 length: 12 amino acids. Deletions cut 5 bases from V and 7 bases from J, with 11 bases between. Germline V CDR1 and CDR2: SEHNR, FQNEAQ (reference sequence). For the CDR3, the DNA is TGTGCCAGCAGCCGGGGTGACTATGAAGCTTTCTTT. Its protein product is CASSRGDYEAFF.

The rearrangement links TRBV18 to TRBJ2-1, with 8 positions matching TRBD1. There are 17 residues in the CDR3. V shed 1 base, J shed 1 base, and the junction held 6 bases outside the gene matches. The germline gives CDR1 KGHSH, CDR2 LQKENI. CDR3 coding DNA: TGTGCCAGCTCACCACACGCAGGGGGCCCGTCCTACAATGAGCAGTTCTTC. Translating gives CASSPHAGGPSYNEQFF.

The chain joins TRBV4-3 to TRBJ2-3, with D maybe TRBD1 (5 bases). The germline gives CDR1 LGHNA, CDR2 YSLEER. The CDR3 runs to 14 residues. Between the trimmed V and J ends, which lost 2 bases and 5 bases, there was a span of 11 bases. The CDR3 region is CASSQNPQGDTQYF. CDR3 nucleotide sequence: TGCGCCAGCAGCCAAAATCCCCAGGGAGATACGCAGTATTTT.

This clone appeared a single time. J is TRBJ2-4 and V is TRBV7-9, with D maybe TRBD2 (6 bases). Deletions cut 4 bases from V and 8 bases from J, with 21 bases between. The CDR3 sequence is 16 residues long. Germline lookup yields CDR1 SEHNR and CDR2 FQNEAQ (reference sequence). The DNA of the CDR3 is TGTGCCAGCAGCTCAACCCCGGGAGCTCTGAGGGACATTCAGTACTTC. This sequence encodes CASSSTPGALRDIQYF. The whole variable domain, remainder taken from reference TRBV7-9 and TRBJ2-4, is DTGVSQNPRHKITKRGQNVTFRCDPISEHNRLYWYRQTLGQGPEFLTYFQNEAQLEKSRLLSDRFSAERPKGSFSTLEIQRTEQGDSAMYLCASSSTPGALRDIQYFGAGTRLSVL.

V usage is TRBV5-1 and J usage is TRBJ1-6, with D maybe TRBD1 (6 bases). CDR3 size: 14 residues. The germline gives CDR1 SGHRS, CDR2 YFSETQ. V lost 3 bases to trimming and J lost 8 bases, with 12 bases between them. The CDR3 nucleotides read TGCGCCAGCAGCTCCCGGGACAACCATTCACCCCTCCACTTT. As protein: CASSSRDNHSPLHF.

The rearrangement joins TRBV11-2 to TRBJ2-7; either TRBD1 or TRBD2 may supply D (6 bases each). Per germline, CDR1 SGHAT and CDR2 FQNNGV. V was clipped by 4 bases and J by 3 bases, with 16 bases between them. The CDR3 has 15 residues. The DNA for the CDR3 is TGTGCCAGCAGCTGGGGTGGGGGGCGCTTCTACGAGCAGTACTTC. The encoded protein is CASSWGGGRFYEQYF.

The table lists this clone with a few counts. V gene TRBV5-4 combines with J gene TRBJ2-1; either TRBD1 or TRBD2 may fit D (6 bases each). Trimming cost V 9 bases and J 1 base, with 17 bases left between them. Germline V gives CDR1 SGHNT, CDR2 YYREEE (reference sequence). The CDR3 loop spans 15 amino acids. CDR3 in amino acids: CATKTGGDSYNEQFF. The CDR3 DNA reads TGTGCCACCAAGACAGGCGGGGATTCCTACAATGAGCAGTTCTTC.

Many counts were recorded for this clone. The chain combines TRBV6-5 with TRBJ1-2; TRBD1 matches 7 bases. V was pared by 4 bases and J by 8 bases, with 7 bases of the junction left unmatched. The length of the CDR3 is 13 residues. CDR1 is MNHEY and CDR2 is SVGAGI in the germline V gene. CDR3 region: CASSSETGYGYTF. The CDR3 coding sequence is TGTGCCAGCAGTTCGGAGACAGGGTACGGCTACACCTTC.

The chain has TRBV19 and TRBJ2-3; D is undetermined. Trimming shortened V by 6 bases and J by 3 bases, and 7 bases separated the two germline ends. CDR1 and CDR2 from the germline V gene are LNHDA and SQIVND (reference sequence). The CDR3 runs 12 residues. The DNA for the CDR3 is TGTGCCAGTAGCGAGGTGACAGATACGCAGTATTTT. Its protein is CASSEVTDTQYF.

The CDR3 here is CASSLGEGGRETQYF. CDR3 bases: TGCGCCAGCAGCTTGGGAGAGGGGGGCAGGGAGACCCAGTACTTC. The rearrangement uses TRBV5-1 and TRBJ2-5; D assignment may be TRBD1 or TRBD2 (6 bases each). The CDR3 consists of 15 residues. The V end lost 0 bases, the J end lost 5 bases, and 14 bases lay between the germline ends. Germline CDR1 is SGHRS and CDR2 is YFSETQ.

This clone was seen a single time. The gene calls are TRBV6-1 and TRBJ2-3; perhaps TRBD1 as D (5 bases). The CDR3 has 15 amino acids. Germline V gives CDR1 MNHNS, CDR2 SASEGT. V was trimmed by 1 base and J by 4 bases, leaving 12 bases between them. CDR3 region: CASSEVVRAADTQYF. The CDR3 nucleotides read TGTGCCAGCAGTGAAGTCGTCAGGGCGGCAGATACGCAGTATTTT.

This chain joins TRBV2 and TRBJ1-5; D not resolved. Germline V gives CDR1 SNHLY, CDR2 FYNNEI. V was trimmed by 3 bases and J by 7 bases, leaving 7 bases between them. The CDR3 totals 12 residues. CDR3 protein: CASSDSPQPQHF. In DNA, the CDR3 is TGTGCCAGCAGTGACAGTCCCCAGCCCCAGCATTTT.

V and J are TRBV6-5 and TRBJ1-1; 8 positions match TRBD1. V was pared by 5 bases and J by 4 bases, with 9 bases of the junction left unmatched. CDR3 length: 15 amino acids. The germline V gene encodes CDR1 MNHEY and CDR2 SVGAGI. CDR3 coding DNA: TGTGCCAGCAGTAAAATCCGGACAGGGCCCACTGAAGCTTTCTTT. This codes for CASSKIRTGPTEAFF.

This clone showed up just once. V is TRBV29-1 and J is TRBJ2-1; D is perhaps TRBD1 or TRBD2 (6 bases each). CDR3 length: 13 amino acids. Deletions cut 6 bases from V and 5 bases from J, with 14 bases between. Germline loops: CDR1 SQVTM, CDR2 ANQGSEA. CDR3 in amino acids: CSVPQEGDNEQFF. The CDR3 bases are TGCAGCGTCCCCCAGGAGGGGGACAATGAGCAGTTCTTC.

The chain carries TRBV2 and TRBJ1-1, with D unresolved. The V and J ends lost 5 bases and 0 bases respectively, with 16 bases between them. This CDR3 is built from 16 residues. Germline CDR1 is SNHLY and CDR2 is FYNNEI. CDR3 residues: CASSTPREGMNTEAFF. The CDR3, as DNA: TGTGCCAGCAGTACCCCGAGGGAGGGAATGAACACTGAAGCTTTCTTT.

The chain is built from TRBV6-1 and TRBJ2-5, with 8 bases that match TRBD2. The ends lost 6 bases at V and 2 bases at J; junction bases unmatched: 8. Germline assignment: CDR1 MNHNS and CDR2 SASEGT. This CDR3 contains 15 residues. The CDR3 DNA reads TGTGCCAGCAGGACGCGGGGGGCCGATCAAGAGACCCAGTACTTC. This translates into CASRTRGADQETQYF.

V gene TRBV30 combines with J gene TRBJ2-3, with a tentative D call TRBD2 (5 bases). This CDR3 comprises 14 residues. V gave up 3 bases and J gave up 1 base, with 11 bases separating them. Looked up from germline, CDR1 is GTSNPN and CDR2 is SVGIG (reference sequence). CDR3 residues: CAWRPGSRTDTQYF. CDR3 in DNA: TGTGCCTGGAGACCGGGAAGCCGCACAGATACGCAGTATTTT.

The J gene is TRBJ2-3, the V gene TRBV2; no clear D. CDR1 SNHLY and CDR2 FYNNEI come from the germline V gene. V was trimmed by 8 bases and J by 6 bases, leaving 15 bases between them. The CDR3 has 13 amino acids. DNA of the CDR3: TGTGCCAGCCTCCTTGAGGTCCCGGATACGCAGTATTTT. The encoded protein is CASLLEVPDTQYF. The full variable domain, in which reference TRBV2 and TRBJ2-3 provide the parts outside the CDR3, is EPEVTQTPSHQVTQMGQEVILRCVPISNHLYFYWYRQILGQKVEFLVSFYNNEISEKSEIFDDQFSVERPDGSNFTLKIRSTKLEDSAMYFCASLLEVPDTQYFGPGTRLTVL.

The gene calls are TRBV11-1 and TRBJ2-2; unclear D gene. Germline V gene sequence: CDR1 SGHAT, CDR2 FQDESV (reference sequence). This CDR3 region has 15 residues. The V end was cut by 4 bases, the J end by 8 bases, with 17 bases between. This CDR3 reads CASSSTVGTPGELFF. CDR3 in DNA: TGTGCCAGCAGCTCCACTGTGGGAACACCGGGGGAGCTGTTTTTT.

The chain is built from TRBV29-1 and TRBJ2-7; 8 bases align to TRBD1. After removal of 6 bases from V and 5 bases from J, the junction contained 12 bases not matched to a gene. The length of the CDR3 is 14 residues. The germline gives CDR1 SQVTM, CDR2 ANQGSEA. The CDR3 spells CSVFGTGFPDEQYF. The CDR3 DNA follows: TGCAGCGTATTCGGGACAGGTTTCCCCGACGAGCAGTACTTC.